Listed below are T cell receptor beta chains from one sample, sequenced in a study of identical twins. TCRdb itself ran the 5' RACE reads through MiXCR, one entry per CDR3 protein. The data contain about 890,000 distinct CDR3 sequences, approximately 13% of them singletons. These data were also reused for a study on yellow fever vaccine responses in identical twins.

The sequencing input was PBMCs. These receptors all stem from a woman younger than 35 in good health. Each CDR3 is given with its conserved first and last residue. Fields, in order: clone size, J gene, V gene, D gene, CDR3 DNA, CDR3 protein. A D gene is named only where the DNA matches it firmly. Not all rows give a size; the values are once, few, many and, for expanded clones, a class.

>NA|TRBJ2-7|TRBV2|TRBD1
TGTGCCAGCAGTGACTCCGGGACAGTATCCTACGAGCAGTACTTC
CASSDSGTVSYEQYF
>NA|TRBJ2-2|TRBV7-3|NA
TGTGCCAGCAGCTTCATCGGGAACACCGGGGAGCTGTTTTTT
CASSFIGNTGELFF
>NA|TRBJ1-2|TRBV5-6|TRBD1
TGTGCCAGCACAAGGACGGACAGGGGCATCTATGGCTACACCTTC
CASTRTDRGIYGYTF
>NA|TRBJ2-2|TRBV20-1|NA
TGCAGTGCTAGAGATCCGGCCCTGGGGGGAACCGGGGAGCTGTTTTTT
CSARDPALGGTGELFF
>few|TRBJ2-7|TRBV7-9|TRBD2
TGTGCCAGCAGCTTAGTAGCTAGCGGGCTCTCCTACGAGCAGTACTTC
CASSLVASGLSYEQYF
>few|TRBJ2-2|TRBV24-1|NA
TGTGCCACCAGTGAATACGACGGGAACACCGGGGAGCTGTTTTTT
CATSEYDGNTGELFF
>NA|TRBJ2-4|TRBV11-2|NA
TGTGCCAGCAGCTACAGACCCGACAGAGCCAAAAACATTCAGTACTTC
CASSYRPDRAKNIQYF
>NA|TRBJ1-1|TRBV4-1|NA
TGCGCCAGCAGCCATGACACCCTGAACACTGAAGCTTTCTTT
CASSHDTLNTEAFF
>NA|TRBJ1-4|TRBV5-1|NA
TGCGCCAGCAGCTTGGGGCTGTTGGGTGAAAAACTGTTTTTT
CASSLGLLGEKLFF
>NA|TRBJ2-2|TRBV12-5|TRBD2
TGTGCTAGTGCCTGGGGAGGGACGAACACCGGGGAGCTGTTTTTT
CASAWGGTNTGELFF
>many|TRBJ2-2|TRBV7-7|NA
TGTGCCAGCAGCCCACGGCAGGGTTTCACCGGGGAGCTGTTTTTT
CASSPRQGFTGELFF
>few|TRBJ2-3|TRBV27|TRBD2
TGTGCCAGCGGAGCGGGGGGGGACACAGATACGCAGTGTTTT
CASGAGGDTDTQCF
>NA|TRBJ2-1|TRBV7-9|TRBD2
TGTGCCAGCAGCCACCCGGGACTAGCGGGGGCTGAGCAGTTCTTC
CASSHPGLAGAEQFF
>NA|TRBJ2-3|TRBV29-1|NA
TGCAGCGCCGAAAGCCACGCTCTTAGCACAGATACGCAGTATTTT
CSAESHALSTDTQYF
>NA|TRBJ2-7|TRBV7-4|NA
TGTGCCAGCAGCACACGGCCAGACGCAAGCTCCTACGAGCAGTACTTC
CASSTRPDASSYEQYF
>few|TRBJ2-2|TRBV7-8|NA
TGTGCCAGCAGCGCCCGACAGATGAACACCGGGGAGCTGTTTTTT
CASSARQMNTGELFF
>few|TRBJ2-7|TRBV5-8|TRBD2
TGTGCCAGCAGCTTCGGGGTAGCGGGATCTTTAGTCGACGAGCAGTACTTC
CASSFGVAGSLVDEQYF
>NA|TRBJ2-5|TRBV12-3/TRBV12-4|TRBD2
TGTGCCTGCTGTTTAGCGCCAGCGGGAGTGACGGGTAGAGAGACCCAGTACTTC
CACCLAPAGVTGRETQYF
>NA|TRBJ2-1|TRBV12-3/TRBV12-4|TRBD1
TGTGCCAGCAGTTTACGGGACAGCCCAAGTCATGAGCAGTTCTTC
CASSLRDSPSHEQFF
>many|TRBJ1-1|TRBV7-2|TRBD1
TGTGCCAGCAGCTTCGCAGGGGGGCTGAACACTGAAGCTTTCTTT
CASSFAGGLNTEAFF
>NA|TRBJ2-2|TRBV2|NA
TGTGCCAGCAGTGAAGTTGGTACCGGGGAGCTGTTTTTT
CASSEVGTGELFF
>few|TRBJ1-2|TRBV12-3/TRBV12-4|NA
TGTGCCAGCAGACTACAGGGATCCAACTATGGCTACACCTTC
CASRLQGSNYGYTF
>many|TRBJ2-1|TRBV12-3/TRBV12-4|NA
TGTGCCAGCAGTTTAGGGGGAGTTTACAATGAGCAGTTCTTC
CASSLGGVYNEQFF
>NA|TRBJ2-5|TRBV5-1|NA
TGCGCCAGCAGCTTGGCTGGACAGGGACTGGGGGGGAAAGAGACCCAGTACTTC
CASSLAGQGLGGKETQYF
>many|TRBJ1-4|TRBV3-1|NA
TGTGCCAGCAGCCAAGAGTTAGGAAAACTGTTTTTT
CASSQELGKLFF
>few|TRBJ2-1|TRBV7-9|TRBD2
TGTGCCAGCAGCTTAGCCAAAGGACTAGCGGGGGCCAATGAGCAGTTCTTC
CASSLAKGLAGANEQFF
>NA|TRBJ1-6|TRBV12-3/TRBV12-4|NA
TGTGCCAGCACCCTGCAAACTTATAATTCACCCCTCCACTTT
CASTLQTYNSPLHF
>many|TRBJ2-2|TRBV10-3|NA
TGTGCCATCAGTGTAAGGGGGGCCAACACCGGGGAGCTGTTTTTT
CAISVRGANTGELFF
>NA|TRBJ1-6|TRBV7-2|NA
TGTGCCAGCAGCTCGGGGGGAGGGGTTTCACCCCTCCACTTT
CASSSGGGVSPLHF
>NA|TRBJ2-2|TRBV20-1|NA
TGCAGTGCTAGAGATAGGGGGTGGAACACCGGGGAGCTGTTTTTT
CSARDRGWNTGELFF
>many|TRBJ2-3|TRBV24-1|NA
TGTGCCACCAGTGATCCCGGGGTGACAGATACGCAGTATTTT
CATSDPGVTDTQYF
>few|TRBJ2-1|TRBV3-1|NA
TGTGCCAGCAGCCAACGGACATATGACAATGAGCAGTTCTTC
CASSQRTYDNEQFF
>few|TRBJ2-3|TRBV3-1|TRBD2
TGTGCCAGCAGCCAAGAAGCGGGAGGGTCTACGCAGTATTTT
CASSQEAGGSTQYF
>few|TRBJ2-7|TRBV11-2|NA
TGTGCCAGCAGCTTAGACTTCGCAGGCTCCTACGAGCAGTACTTC
CASSLDFAGSYEQYF
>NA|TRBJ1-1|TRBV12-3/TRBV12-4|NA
TGTGCCAGCGGTAGTGGTGGAAGCGACACTGAAGCTTTCTTT
CASGSGGSDTEAFF
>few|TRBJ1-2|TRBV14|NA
TGTGCCAGCAGCCTACAAGGCCTACAGGTCTCCCTGGGAGGCTACACCTTC
CASSLQGLQVSLGGYTF
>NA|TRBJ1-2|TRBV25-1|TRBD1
TGTGCCAGCAGTGGGGGCCACAGGGGCCGAACCTTTGCTTATGGCTACACCTTC
CASSGGHRGRTFAYGYTF
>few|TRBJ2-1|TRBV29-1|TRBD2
TGCAGCGCCGAAAGACTAGCGGGTATCCATGAGCAGTTCTTC
CSAERLAGIHEQFF
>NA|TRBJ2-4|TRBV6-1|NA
TGTGCCAGCAGGAAACCGGAGACGGGCATTCAGTACTTC
CASRKPETGIQYF
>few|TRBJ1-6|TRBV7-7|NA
TGTGCCAGCCCCTCAGACAGGCCCCATAATTCACCCCTCCACTTT
CASPSDRPHNSPLHF
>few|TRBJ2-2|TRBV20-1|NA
TGCAGTGCTAGAACTAGCAACACGAACACCGGGGAGCTGTTTTTT
CSARTSNTNTGELFF
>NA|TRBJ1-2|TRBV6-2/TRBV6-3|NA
TGTGCCAGCAGTCCAATGACTGGCGGCTACACCTTC
CASSPMTGGYTF
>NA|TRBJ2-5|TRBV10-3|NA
TGTGCCATCAGTGAGCCCCCGCACCAAGAGACCCAGTACTTC
CAISEPPHQETQYF
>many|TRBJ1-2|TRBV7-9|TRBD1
TGTGCCAGCAGCTTAGCGGGGACAGGGTACGGCTACACCTTC
CASSLAGTGYGYTF
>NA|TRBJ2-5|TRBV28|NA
TGTGCCAGCAGTTTCACTAAACAGACCCAGTACTTC
CASSFTKQTQYF